The 4 T cell receptor beta chains below all came from one sample that was sequenced in a study of cytomegalovirus exposure and HLA in healthy donors. PCR employed 60 Vbeta and 13 Jbeta primers. Generated by immunoSEQ multiplex PCR, the TCRdb table keeps only in-frame clones and is missing some. This repertoire shows over 150,000 clones, roughly 78% found once; its top ten account for roughly 0.7%. Sequencing input: PBMCs. These receptors all come from a boy younger than 18 in good health and CMV-seronegative.

The rearrangement links TRBV5-6 to TRBJ1-2; D not certain. Germline assignment: CDR1 SGHDT and CDR2 YYEEEE. The V end was cut by 1 base, the J end by 4 bases, with 11 bases between. The CDR3 consists of 14 residues. For the CDR3, the DNA is TGTGCCAGCAGCTTGTTTAACAGCCGCTATGGCTACACCTTC. The encoded protein is CASSLFNSRYGYTF.

The chain carries TRBV18 and TRBJ1-1, with D possibly TRBD1 on 5 matching bases. Per the germline V gene, CDR1 is KGHSH and CDR2 is LQKENI. The CDR3 contains 15 residues. The V end was cut by 3 bases, the J end by 2 bases, with 13 bases between. CDR3 in DNA: TGTGCCAGCTCACCCCGGGGGGGGGACAACACTGAAGCTTTCTTT. Amino acid sequence: CASSPRGGDNTEAFF.

V and J are TRBV6-1 and TRBJ2-3, with 12 nucleotides matching TRBD2. J gave up 0 bases and V 3 bases, and 10 bases lay outside the gene matches. CDR1 and CDR2 from the germline V gene are MNHNS and SASEGT. CDR3 size: 19 residues. The CDR3 DNA is TGTGCCAGCAGTGAGGTACTAGCGGGAGGCATAACTAGCACAGATACGCAGTATTTT. This encodes CASSEVLAGGITSTDTQYF.

V usage is TRBV6-5 and J usage is TRBJ2-2; weak D call: TRBD2 (6 bases). Per the germline V gene, CDR1 is MNHEY and CDR2 is SVGAGI. The CDR3 totals 14 residues. V lost 7 bases, J lost 7 bases, and 16 bases lay in between. The CDR3 DNA reads TGTGCCAGCACTGCGACTAGTGTCGGCGGGGAGCTGTTTTTT. As protein: CASTATSVGGELFF.